Sequencing of this T cell receptor (beta chain) was carried out in a study of T cells in Graves' hyperthyroidism and ophthalmopathy (dated by TCRdb to the late 2010s). At the level of the whole study: Peripheral blood was collected at initial diagnosis, before any treatment. TCR V-J signatures able to tell the groups apart were searched for in a discovery cohort of 90 to 100 patients, of whom 40 to 45 had Graves' ophthalmopathy and about 55 had stable Graves' hyperthyroidism. An independent validation cohort of about 20 hyperthyroidism patients and 17 patients who later progressed to ophthalmopathy tested prospective prediction of ophthalmopathy. The roughly 100 discovery patients were randomly divided into training and test sets at a 7:3 ratio. In roughly six Graves' hyperthyroidism patients, the study also compared T-cell repertoires from thyroid tissue with T-cell repertoires from blood. After blood sampling, hyperthyroidism patients were treated with methimazole at a starting dose of 30 mg daily, and ophthalmopathy patients were treated with high-dose intravenous methylprednisolone. TCR Vbeta CDR3 sequencing of roughly 140 peripheral blood samples (more than 40 ophthalmopathy, approximately 80 hyperthyroidism and roughly 17 progressor patients) is reported in the paper. Overall results and qualifications from the work: Blood samples also contained most of the expanded thyroid clonotypes (frequency above 0.001), which suggests that blood repertoires may reflect thyroid immune responses. No statistical method was used to set the sample size in advance, and investigators knew the group allocation. A 13 V-J signature model separated ophthalmopathy from stable hyperthyroidism, with nearly 90% sensitivity and about 81% specificity in cross-validation and 80%/75% in testing. During validation, the model predicted progression to ophthalmopathy a median of around 6 months ahead of onset, with around 71% sensitivity and about 75% specificity.

Via the germline V gene (reference sequence), CDR1 is DFQATT and CDR2 SNEGSKA. V loses 3 bases of germline sequence and J loses 0 bases, and the interval between the two ends is 12 bases. Including the terminal cysteine and phenylalanine, the CDR3 comprises 15 residues. Here the CDR3 DNA is all that survives: 45 bases in frame from base 1. In the ophthalmopathy patients, disease was moderately to severely active, with a Clinical Activity Score of 3 or more, a NOSPECS grade of 4 or more, and a duration of less than 3 months. Any patient with an uncontrolled infection, another autoimmune disease, pregnancy or lactation was excluded. Diagnoses were established on the basis of clinical symptoms, serum thyroxine and TRAb, thyroid ultrasound, and orbital computed tomography. PBMCs were isolated from around 10 ml of fresh peripheral blood by Ficoll-Paque density gradient centrifugation. Total RNA was extracted with Trizol reagent, and quality was checked on an Agilent 2100 Bioanalyzer.

This clonotype was detected many times. The antigen it binds to is not known. Base qualities are not at hand, and no much larger clone is one base apart. Amplification of TCR beta CDR3 regions was carried out from RNA transcripts. A first-round RT-PCR of the TCR CDR3 used the HTBI primer set with the Qiagen OneStep RT-PCR kit. The libraries were constructed in a second round of multiplex PCR and then size-selected and purified. Sequencing of the libraries was done on an Illumina HiSeq2000 using paired-end 100 bp reads. As for the authors' bioinformatics: SOAPnuke was used to process the raw data, removing reads that contained adapters or uncalled bases, had a mean Phred below 15, or lacked an exact match to the constant primer or identifier. COPE v1.2.5 was used to merge high-quality paired reads, and clonotypes were defined as unique nucleotide sequences. Clonotypes were aligned to IMGT TRBV, TRBD and TRBJ reference segments using MiTCR v1.1. The analysis included only V-J combinations with a frequency above 0.0001, which together covered approximately 99% of the repertoires. The TCS score was defined as F50 (clonal expansion) divided by E x V (chaos), with BLOSUM62-based TCRdist calculated between CDR3 peptides within each V-J. Welch's t-statistics and random forest reduced 500 to 550 V-J features to 13, which were used in a naive Bayes classifier (R e1071). The public reads were reprocessed in TCRdb via fastp at Q25 and MiXCR, keeping in-frame beta chains. Rows are combined by CDR3 protein, so each entry shows the most common genes and DNA. V and J calls and clone size were set by TCRdb, not the authors. The sample yields about 290,000 distinct CDR3 sequences; roughly a fifth were counted once. 39% of the sample is taken by the ten largest.

Sequencing was carried out using blood. The sequence derives from a man between 45 and 60 years old with Graves' ophthalmopathy. The chain is made from TRBV20-1 and TRBJ2-1; no D gene can be assigned with confidence. The nucleotide sequence is TGCAGTGCTAGCTGGCGGAAGAGCTCCTACAATGAGCAGTTCTTC. Its coded protein is CSASWRKSSYNEQFF.